The 9 T cell receptor beta chains listed next were all sequenced from one sample in a study of blood T cell repertoires in COVID-19. The table came from immunoSEQ multiplex PCR; TCRdb's copy has only in-frame clones and leaves some out. The sample has roughly 180,000 clones, 81% seen once. Sequencing was done on a sample of PBMCs or T cells enriched from blood (not recorded which). The receptor set was obtained from a middle-aged woman with acute COVID-19.

The gene calls are TRBV7-8 and TRBJ2-2, with 7 nucleotides matching TRBD1. V shed 6 bases and J 0 bases; nucleotides not matched to a gene: 10. Germline V lookup: CDR1 SGHVS, CDR2 FQNEAQ. CDR3 size: 17 residues. In DNA form, the CDR3 reads TGTGCCAGCAGTCCCAGGGGGACCCTAACGAACACCGGGGAGCTGTTTTTT. Protein sequence: CASSPRGTLTNTGELFF.

V gene TRBV11-3 combines with J gene TRBJ1-1; 7 nucleotides line up with TRBD1. Losses at the gene ends were 5 bases for V and 3 bases for J; bases not matched to a gene: 12. The CDR3 contains 16 residues. CDR1 is SGHNT and CDR2 is YENEEA in the germline V gene. CDR3 residues: CASSTRTGQGYTEAFF. CDR3 DNA: TGTGCCAGCAGCACAAGGACAGGTCAGGGGTACACTGAAGCTTTCTTT.

The V gene is TRBV5-4, the J gene TRBJ2-5; D might be TRBD2 (5 bases). Germline V CDR1 and CDR2: SGHNT, YYREEE (reference sequence). This CDR3 has 11 amino acids. Trimming left V 3 bases short and J 5 bases short, with 5 bases between. In DNA, the CDR3 is TGTGCCAGCAGCTGGAGGGAGACCCAGTACTTC. Translation: CASSWRETQYF.

Of note for this clone: Other DNA sequences in this specimen translate into the identical CDR3. V usage is TRBV3-1 (or the pseudogene TRBV3-2) and J usage is TRBJ1-2, with 10 positions matching TRBD1. This CDR3 is 15 amino acids long. J gave up 2 bases and V 2 bases, and 2 bases lay outside the gene matches. Germline V gives CDR1 LGHDT, CDR2 YNNKEL (reference sequence). The CDR3 nucleotides are TGTGCCAGCAGCCAACGACAGGGGGCGAACTATGGCTACACCTTC. Residues: CASSQRQGANYGYTF.

The chain carries TRBV7-3 and TRBJ2-1, with 15 bases fitting TRBD2. The CDR3 is 15 amino acids. Germline CDR1 reads SGHTA; CDR2 reads FQGTGA. V shed 4 bases and J 7 bases; nucleotides not matched to a gene: 2. The CDR3 sequence is CASSSGTSGGNEQFF. DNA for the CDR3: TGTGCCAGCAGCTCCGGGACTAGCGGGGGGAATGAGCAGTTCTTC. Full variable domain (remainder filled in from reference TRBV7-3 and TRBJ2-1): GAGVSQTPSNKVTEKGKYVELRCDPISGHTALYWYRQSLGQGPEFLIYFQGTGAADDSGLPNDRFFAVRPEGSVSTLKIQRTERGDSAVYLCASSSGTSGGNEQFFGPGTRLTVL.

This chain joins TRBV18 and TRBJ2-1; no definite D call. CDR1 KGHSH and CDR2 LQKENI come from the germline V gene. This CDR3 is 13 amino acids long. With 6 bases removed from V and 0 bases from J, the gap between germline ends came to 6 bases. The DNA for the CDR3 is TGTGCCAGCTCGGGCAGCTCCTACAATGAGCAGTTCTTC. It yields the protein CASSGSSYNEQFF. The full variable domain, completed using reference TRBV18 and TRBJ2-1, is NAGVMQNPRHLVRRRGQEARLRCSPMKGHSHVYWYRQLPEEGLKFMVYLQKENIIDESGMPKERFSAEFPKEGPSILRIQQVVRGDSAAYFCASSGSSYNEQFFGPGTRLTVL.

The rearrangement links TRBV15 to TRBJ1-4; D remains unclear. The CDR3 sequence is 12 residues long. Germline CDR1 reads LNHNV; CDR2 reads YYDKDF (reference sequence). Trimming cost V 0 bases and J 8 bases, with 4 bases left between them. As DNA, the CDR3 is TGTGCCACCAGCAGAGAGGGCGAAAAACTGTTTTTT. As protein: CATSREGEKLFF.

The chain recombines TRBV29-1 with TRBJ1-2; a possible D gene is TRBD1 (5 bases). This CDR3 region has 13 residues. Germline CDR1 reads SQVTM; CDR2 reads ANQGSEA. The ends were cut back, 5 bases at V and 2 bases at J, with 12 bases in the middle. CDR3 DNA: TGCAGCGTTTTGACCCAGGGAAACTATGGCTACACCTTC. It codes for CSVLTQGNYGYTF.

The chain uses TRBV5-1 and TRBJ2-1; D not resolved. The CDR3 totals 15 residues. The germline V gene has CDR1 SGHRS and CDR2 YFSETQ. V lost 3 bases to trimming and J lost 2 bases, with 12 bases between them. The CDR3, as DNA: TGCGCCAGCAGCTCCGGAGTACCCCCCTACAATGAGCAGTTCTTC. It encodes CASSSGVPPYNEQFF.